This entry lists 27 T cell receptor beta chains sequenced from one sample in a study of beta chain features in type 1 diabetes. The sequenced template was cDNA made from the entire isolated RNA. The repertoire was sequenced with immunoSEQ multiplex PCR; TCRdb's copy has only in-frame clones and lacks some. Of 400,000 to 450,000 clones listed, 11% to 15% are singletons. The sequenced sample was naive CD4+ T cells from blood. The receptors stem from a man younger than 40 in good health.

This clone was seen a handful of times. The chain uses TRBV27 and TRBJ2-7; TRBD1 aligns across 9 bases. V lost 10 bases and J lost 2; bases outside the gene matches: 12. CDR3 length: 15 amino acids. In germline, CDR1 is MNHEY, CDR2 SMNVEV (reference sequence). This CDR3 reads CATIPKGQGAYEQYV. CDR3 nucleotide sequence: TGTGCCACAATACCGAAGGGACAGGGTGCCTACGAGCAGTACGTC.

The V call is TRBV2, the J call TRBJ2-3; 8 bases line up with TRBD2. The trim removed 5 bases at V and 0 bases at J, leaving 10 bases unmatched. Looked up from germline, CDR1 is SNHLY and CDR2 is FYNNEI. The CDR3 runs 17 residues. CDR3 protein: CASSRTAGAFSTDTQYF. The CDR3 coding sequence is TGTGCCAGCAGTAGGACAGCGGGGGCCTTTAGCACAGATACGCAGTATTTT.

The chain recombines TRBV9 with TRBJ2-2; the D is unclear. CDR1 SGDLS and CDR2 YYNGEE come from the germline V gene. Deletions cut 4 bases from V and 6 bases from J, with 13 bases between. The CDR3 sequence is 14 residues long. The CDR3 DNA reads as TGTGCCAGCAGCCCTGCGCTTGAGGCCGGGGAGCTGTTTTTT. Translating gives CASSPALEAGELFF. Complete variable domain (other parts from reference TRBV9 and TRBJ2-2): DSGVTQTPKHLITATGQRVTLRCSPRSGDLSVYWYQQSLDQGLQFLIQYYNGEERAKGNILERFSAQQFPDLHSELNLSSLELGDSALYFCASSPALEAGELFFGEGSRLTVL.

Of note for this clone: A read error may account for a junction end that differs from germline. The CDR3 DNA sequence: TGTGCTAGCAGTCGGGACAGGGCGGATGAGCAGTTCTTC. This codes for CASSRDRADEQFF. The chain joins TRBV7-7 to TRBJ2-1, with TRBD1 identical over 9 bases. Germline V CDR1 and CDR2: SSHAT, FNYEAQ (reference sequence). The CDR3 is 13 residues long. Using reference TRBV7-7 and TRBJ2-1 for the parts outside the CDR3, the full variable domain is GAGVSQSPRYKVTKRGQDVTLRCDPISSHATLYWYQQALGQGPEFLTYFNYEAQPDKSGLPSDRFSAERPEGSISTLTIQRTEQRDSAMYRCASSRDRADEQFFGPGTRLTVL.

The sample holds a few counts of this clone. The V and J genes are TRBV11-3 and TRBJ1-1; TRBD1 aligns across 10 bases. V shed 7 bases, J shed 5 bases, and the junction held 13 bases outside the gene matches. The germline V gene encodes CDR1 SGHNT and CDR2 YENEEA. The CDR3 runs 16 residues. The chain's CDR3 is CASTQNLGTGVTEAFF. The CDR3 DNA reads TGTGCCAGCACGCAAAACCTCGGGACAGGGGTAACTGAAGCTTTCTTT.

The rearrangement links TRBV7-2 to TRBJ1-1; D remains unclear. The CDR3 sequence is 14 residues long. Germline-derived CDR1 and CDR2 are SGHTA and FQGNSA. V lost 1 base, J lost 1 base, and 7 bases lay in between. CDR3 residues: CASSLVRTNTEAFF. The CDR3 nucleotides are TGTGCCAGCAGCTTAGTTCGGACGAACACTGAAGCTTTCTTT.

This clone has a handful of counts. The chain uses TRBV7-9 and TRBJ2-7, with no clear D. V dropped 5 bases and J dropped 7 bases, with 9 bases sitting between them. The CDR3 totals 11 residues. Germline lookup yields CDR1 SEHNR and CDR2 FQNEAQ (reference sequence). Here the CDR3 DNA reads TGTGCCAGCAGCACACTTAGGGAGCAGTACTTC. It yields the protein CASSTLREQYF.

The chain carries TRBV7-9 and TRBJ2-3, with D hard to call. The germline CDR1 and CDR2 sequences are SEHNR and FQNEAQ (reference sequence). Trimming took off 2 bases at V and 6 bases at J, with 9 bases between the two ends. This CDR3 is 13 amino acids long. The CDR3 DNA reads as TGTGCCAGCAGCTTACCCCTAGGGGATACGCAGTATTTT. Protein: CASSLPLGDTQYF.

The V call is TRBV9, the J call TRBJ2-5; tentatively, D is TRBD2 (5 bases). The CDR3 is 15 residues long. From germline, CDR1 is SGDLS and CDR2 YYNGEE. Trimming took 3 bases from V and 1 from J, leaving 13 bases between them. The CDR3 nucleotides are TGTGCCAGCAGCGCGGACCCCGGGGTCCAAGAGACCCAGTACTTC. Translated, it gives CASSADPGVQETQYF.

V and J are TRBV27 and TRBJ2-5, with 11 bases fitting TRBD1. The germline V gene has CDR1 MNHEY and CDR2 SMNVEV (reference sequence). J was trimmed by 6 bases and V by 3 bases; bases with no gene match: 6. The CDR3 has 15 residues. The CDR3 is CASSFGTGGEKTQYF. The CDR3 nucleotides are TGTGCCAGCAGTTTCGGGACAGGGGGAGAAAAGACCCAGTACTTC.

This clone was found a few times. The gene calls are TRBV18 and TRBJ1-1; 11 nucleotides line up with TRBD1. The CDR3 sequence is 14 residues long. Germline V gives CDR1 KGHSH, CDR2 LQKENI. With V trimmed by 8 bases and J by 3 bases, 5 bases remained unmatched. The CDR3 nucleotides are TGTGCCAGCCGAGGACAGGGGGCTGACACTGAAGCTTTCTTT. Translating gives CASRGQGADTEAFF.

This clone has just a few counts. The chain carries TRBV6-5 and TRBJ2-4; 7 positions match TRBD2. The germline CDR1 and CDR2 sequences are MNHEY and SVGAGI. This CDR3 comprises 13 residues. J was trimmed by 7 bases and V by 6 bases; bases with no gene match: 6. CDR3 DNA: TGTGCCAGCAGCAGCAACGGGGGGAACATTCAGTACTTC. It yields the protein CASSSNGGNIQYF.

The chain carries TRBV6-6 and TRBJ1-5; TRBD1 aligns across 8 bases. Germline V CDR1 and CDR2: MNHNY, SVGAGI (reference sequence). This CDR3 spans 13 amino acids. The ends lost 5 bases at V and 5 bases at J; junction bases unmatched: 2. The CDR3 spells CASSRQGHQPQHF. CDR3 DNA: TGTGCCAGCAGTCGACAGGGGCATCAGCCCCAGCATTTT.

V and J are TRBV6-5 and TRBJ1-3; D remains ambiguous. This CDR3 spans 14 amino acids. V dropped 2 bases and J dropped 2 bases, with 7 bases sitting between them. Germline CDR1 reads MNHEY; CDR2 reads SVGAGI. The CDR3 DNA reads TGTGCCAGCAGTTACAAAGGTGCTGGAAACACCATATATTTT. Protein sequence: CASSYKGAGNTIYF.

The gene calls are TRBV19 and TRBJ2-3; D is unresolved. Trimming removed 6 bases at V and 4 bases at J, with 11 bases between. Looked up from germline, CDR1 is LNHDA and CDR2 is SQIVND (reference sequence). CDR3 length: 13 residues. The CDR3 DNA is TGTGCCAGTAGCGAGAGTGGGGCAGATACGCAGTATTTT. Residues: CASSESGADTQYF. Using reference TRBV19 and TRBJ2-3 for the parts outside the CDR3, the full variable domain is DGGITQSPKYLFRKEGQNVTLSCEQNLNHDAMYWYRQDPGQGLRLIYYSQIVNDFQKGDIAEGYSVSREKKESFPLTVTSAQKNPTAFYLCASSESGADTQYFGPGTRLTVL.

This sequence joins TRBV5-5 and TRBJ2-3; D ambiguous. CDR1 SGHKS and CDR2 YYEKEE come from the germline V gene (reference sequence). The CDR3 has 13 amino acids. The V end was cut by 4 bases, the J end by 1 base, with 7 bases between. The CDR3 spells CASSEWGTDTQYF. As DNA, the CDR3 is TGTGCCAGCAGCGAGTGGGGCACAGATACGCAGTATTTT.

The CDR3 DNA follows: TGCGCCAGCAGCCAAGATATACGGGGCGTGCAGTTCTTC. Translated, it gives CASSQDIRGVQFF. The V gene is TRBV4-1, the J gene TRBJ2-1, with D perhaps given as TRBD1 or TRBD2 (5 bases each). The V and J ends lost 0 bases and 12 bases respectively, with 12 bases between them. The CDR3 runs to 13 residues. Per the germline V gene, CDR1 is MGHRA and CDR2 is YSYEKL.

This clone occurred a few times. The gene calls are TRBV2 and TRBJ2-1; tentatively, D is TRBD2 (7 bases). V lost 6 bases and J 0 bases, leaving 15 bases between the germline ends. This CDR3 comprises 16 residues. Germline CDR1 and CDR2: SNHLY and FYNNEI. The CDR3 region is CASRDRGGSSYNEQFF. The DNA for the CDR3 is TGTGCCAGCAGGGATAGGGGGGGAAGCTCCTACAATGAGCAGTTCTTC.

V and J are TRBV20-1 and TRBJ1-4; no reliable D call. Germline V CDR1 and CDR2: DFQATT, SNEGSKA (reference sequence). The CDR3 covers 11 residues. With 5 bases removed from V and 12 bases from J, the gap between germline ends came to 13 bases. The CDR3 loop is CSAWNGRELFF. The CDR3 coding sequence is TGCAGTGCTTGGAATGGAAGGGAACTGTTTTTT.

The table lists this clone with a few counts. This chain connects TRBV4-1 to TRBJ2-4, with D possibly being TRBD1 (5 bases). This CDR3 is built from 13 residues. V was pared by 0 bases and J by 6 bases, with 6 bases between. Germline lookup yields CDR1 MGHRA and CDR2 YSYEKL. The CDR3 coding sequence is TGCGCCAGCAGCCAAGATAGGGGAAACATTCAGTACTTC. Translated: CASSQDRGNIQYF.

Only a few counts were recorded for this clone. The V gene is TRBV9, the J gene TRBJ1-1; D might be TRBD1 (6 bases). Germline assignment: CDR1 SGDLS and CDR2 YYNGEE. The V end was cut by 7 bases, the J end by 0 bases, with 16 bases between. This CDR3 region has 15 residues. CDR3: CASSREDRMNTEAFF. Written as DNA, the CDR3 is TGTGCCAGCTCCCGCGAGGACAGAATGAACACTGAAGCTTTCTTT. Combining the CDR3 with reference TRBV9 and TRBJ1-1 gives the whole variable domain DSGVTQTPKHLITATGQRVTLRCSPRSGDLSVYWYQQSLDQGLQFLIQYYNGEERAKGNILERFSAQQFPDLHSELNLSSLELGDSALYFCASSREDRMNTEAFFGQGTRLTVV.

The chain has TRBV11-2 and TRBJ2-7; TRBD1 aligns across 8 bases. This CDR3 spans 13 amino acids. V lost 5 bases and J lost 6; bases outside the gene matches: 6. The V gene's germline CDR1 is SGHAT and CDR2 FQNNGV. Written as DNA, the CDR3 is TGTGCCAGCAGCGTACGGACAGGGCGCGAGCAGTACTTC. It codes for CASSVRTGREQYF.

V is TRBV6-6 and J is TRBJ2-4; D tentatively fits TRBD1 or TRBD2 (5 bases each). In germline, CDR1 is MNHNY, CDR2 SVGAGI (reference sequence). V was cut by 6 bases and J by 4 bases, with 16 bases left in between. This CDR3 is 15 amino acids long. The CDR3 region is CASRNDRDVKNIQYF. The DNA for the CDR3 is TGTGCCAGCAGAAACGACCGGGACGTTAAAAACATTCAGTACTTC.

About this clone itself: Different DNA sequences within this sample yield the same CDR3. V and J are TRBV6-5 and TRBJ1-2, with TRBD1 as a possible D gene (6 bases). Germline CDR1 is MNHEY and CDR2 is SVGAGI. The V gene lost 0 bases and the J gene lost 5 bases, with 10 bases spanning the gap. This CDR3 is built from 14 residues. The DNA for the CDR3 is TGTGCCAGCAGTTACTCAAGGACAGCATATGGCTACACCTTC. It translates to CASSYSRTAYGYTF.

The gene calls are TRBV5-4 and TRBJ2-5; D remains unclear. The V gene's germline CDR1 is SGHNT and CDR2 YYREEE (reference sequence). The CDR3 is made up of 14 amino acids. Trimming stripped 0 bases from V and 5 bases from J, with 11 bases between. The CDR3 sequence: CASSLEGPYETQYF. CDR3 sequence (DNA): TGTGCCAGCAGCTTGGAAGGTCCGTATGAGACCCAGTACTTC.

The V and J genes are TRBV9 and TRBJ2-7; 7 bases map to TRBD2. V shed 8 bases, J shed 6 bases, and the junction held 14 bases outside the gene matches. This CDR3 has 14 amino acids. Per the germline V gene, CDR1 is SGDLS and CDR2 is YYNGEE. The CDR3 nucleotides read TGTGCCAGGTCTAAGACTAGCTCCCCCGTCGAGCAGTACGTC. Encoded protein: CARSKTSSPVEQYV.

J is TRBJ2-4 and V is TRBV5-6, with D tentatively TRBD1 (5 bases). V lost 2 bases, J lost 8 bases, and 14 bases lay in between. The CDR3 runs to 14 residues. Germline lookup yields CDR1 SGHDT and CDR2 YYEEEE. Written as DNA, the CDR3 is TGTGCCAGCAGCTTCTCAGGGATTGTTGACATTCAGTACTTC. This gives the protein CASSFSGIVDIQYF.